This TCR beta chain derives from a study of cytomegalovirus exposure and HLA in healthy donors. Overall study context: Earlier sequencing of some 170 million T cells yielded approximately 100 million unique TCR beta sequences.

Findings and limits, study-wide: A further, later analysis showed that HLA-associated TCR beta chains (compared with equally common others) were more clonally expanded. In a later analysis, the majority of CMV-associated beta chains seemingly showed HLA restriction.

Germline CDR1 and CDR2: MNHNY and SVGAGI (reference sequence). The V gene end was trimmed by 6 bases and the J gene end by 8 bases; junction bases not matched to a gene: 7. The CDR3 spans 13 residues. Amplification used 60 Vbeta primers and 13 Jbeta primers. Profiled with immunoSEQ multiplex PCR; TCRdb holds only in-frame clones, not every one. Of under 200,000 clones listed, 75% are singletons. This clone was observed a handful of times. Its specificity is unknown. This clonotype originated in a man between 18 and 29 years old in good health and CMV-seronegative. The source material was PBMCs. V usage is TRBV6-6 and J usage is TRBJ1-2; 9 bases are shared with TRBD1. The CDR3 reads CASRSGQGNGYTF. Here the CDR3 DNA reads TGTGCCAGCAGATCAGGACAGGGGAACGGCTACACCTTC.